Included here is one T cell receptor beta chain sequence, with context. Authors' processing steps: How many nucleated cells were present was estimated from reference gene primer amplification. Repertoires were generated with immunoSEQ multiplex PCR, while TCRdb's copy carries only in-frame clones and drops some. For V, J and clone size, that table is used; D and trimming come from the DNA. Counted here are around 160,000 clones, roughly 85% occurring once; the ten biggest clones make up around 8.2%. This CDR3 comprises 16 residues. The record originates from a study of blood T cell repertoires in COVID-19. Study at large: PBMCs, B-cell-depleted T cells, or T cells provided the cDNA or gDNA that made up the material.

Sequenced sample: peripheral blood. The source is a man between 60 and 75 years old with acute or convalescent COVID-19. V gene TRBV12-2 combines with J gene TRBJ1-5. TRBV12-2 is annotated as a pseudogene. CDR3 sequence (DNA): TGTGCAAGTCGCTTAGAGACCTTCGGGGGTGGACAGCCCCAGCATTTT. Amino acids: CASRLETFGGGQPQHF.